The source of this TCR beta chain is a study of regulatory T cells in long-lasting Graves disease. This CDR3 spans 15 amino acids. Looked up from germline, CDR1 is SGHVS and CDR2 is FQNEAQ. The V end lost 1 base, the J end lost 7 bases, and 16 bases lay between the germline ends. Stated time point: persistent/refractory GD, antithyroid drugs over 5 years with positive TRAb. The TCR library used RNA extracted from PBMCs. iRepertoire HTBI primers and Arm-PCR of CDR3 regions built TCR beta libraries. TCRdb redid the calling of the multiplex PCR reads with MiXCR, one entry per CDR3 protein. The data contain 300,000 or so distinct CDR3 sequences, around a fifth of them singletons.

The source of this sequence is a female donor with Graves disease. This material consisted of peripheral blood mononuclear cells (PBMCs), taken when the disease was refractory, from a patient treated with antithyroid drugs. The chain employs TRBV7-8 and TRBJ1-1; the D is unclear. The CDR3 nucleotides read TGTGCCAGCAGCTTAGAAGCTCTAGCGGAAGATGAAGCTTTCTTT. It is translated as CASSLEALAEDEAFF.